These T cell receptor beta chains were read from a single sample in a study of OX40 agonist ivuxolimab in advanced cancers. Using immunoSEQ multiplex PCR, the repertoire was profiled, and TCRdb retains in-frame clones only, with some absent. The sample has fewer than 70,000 clones; approximately 82% are singletons. Sequences were derived from CD4+ or CD8+ T cells sorted from blood, sampled in a trial of the OX40 agonist ivuxolimab. These receptors were taken from an adult with an advanced solid tumor such as melanoma, head and neck, liver or kidney cancer. Both conserved end residues are part of each CDR3. The D gene is left open where the match is weak. Clone size appears in some rows only: once, few, many, or a class for an expanded clone.

V	length	J	size	D	DNA	CDR3
TRBV2	14	TRBJ1-5	-	-	TGTGCCAGCAAGGAACTACAAAGCAATCAGCCCCAGCATTTT	CASKELQSNQPQHF
TRBV6-1	13	TRBJ1-2	-	-	TGTGCCAGCAGTGTGGGGACGGGGAGTATCTACACCTTC	CASSVGTGSIYTF
TRBV4-1	17	TRBJ2-1	-	-	TGCGCCAGCAGCCAAGAGGCTGGCGGACTCATCTACAATGAGCAGTTCTTC	CASSQEAGGLIYNEQFF
TRBV5-1	15	TRBJ1-2	-	-	TGCGCCAGCAGCTTACTACAGGGATCTAACTATGGCTACACCTTC	CASSLLQGSNYGYTF
TRBV6-6	15	TRBJ2-1	-	TRBD2	TGTGCCAGCAGTTACGAGCGGGGGTCTTTAAATGAGCAGTTCTTC	CASSYERGSLNEQFF
TRBV7-9	14	TRBJ1-5	-	TRBD1	TGTGCCATCGGGGGACAGGGGAACAATCAGCCCCAGCATTTT	CAIGGQGNNQPQHF
TRBV2	16	TRBJ2-4	-	TRBD1	TGTGCCAGCAGTGAGCAGGGGGCCTGGGAAAAAAACATTCAGTACTTC	CASSEQGAWEKNIQYF
TRBV19	14	TRBJ1-5	few	-	TGTGCCAGTAAAGGCAGGGACCTCAATCAGCCCCAGCATTTT	CASKGRDLNQPQHF
TRBV30	13	TRBJ1-6	-	-	TGTGCCTGGAGCAGGGGCTCAGGATCACCCCTCCACTTT	CAWSRGSGSPLHF
TRBV10-3	14	TRBJ1-2	once	-	TGTGCCACCACATTTCAGGGTTTACAATCCTACTACACCTTC	CATTFQGLQSYYTF
TRBV7-7	15	TRBJ2-5	-	TRBD1	TGTGCTAGCAGCTTACAGACAGGGGTTGATGAGACCCAGTACTTC	CASSLQTGVDETQYF
TRBV4-1	17	TRBJ2-1	-	-	TGCGCCAGCAGCCAAATAGGAGGGGGGGCCTCCTACAATGAGCAGTTCTTC	CASSQIGGGASYNEQFF
TRBV11-3	15	TRBJ2-1	-	TRBD2	TGTGCCAGCAGCTTAGACCTAGCGGCCTACAATGAGCAGTTCTTC	CASSLDLAAYNEQFF
TRBV6-1	13	TRBJ1-1	-	-	TGTGCCAGCAGCACCGGGACTAACACTGAAGCTTTCTTT	CASSTGTNTEAFF
TRBV6-1	15	TRBJ1-1	-	-	TGTGCCAGCAGTGACATTGGGGGTCTGGACACTGAAGCTTTCTTT	CASSDIGGLDTEAFF
TRBV4-1	16	TRBJ1-6	few	-	TGCGCCAGCAGCCAAGGCACAAACAGGGTTGATTCACCCCTCCACTTT	CASSQGTNRVDSPLHF
TRBV6-5	16	TRBJ2-2	-	-	TGTGCCAGCAGTTACGTGGCGGGGGCGTATACCGGGGAGCTGTTTTTT	CASSYVAGAYTGELFF
TRBV7-9	13	TRBJ2-3	few	-	TGTGCCAGCAGCCCCTTCAGCACAGATACGCAGTATTTT	CASSPFSTDTQYF
TRBV4-1	12	TRBJ2-3	-	-	TGCGCCAGCAGCCAAAGCAGAGATACGCAGTATTTT	CASSQSRDTQYF
TRBV28	14	TRBJ1-4	-	-	TGTGCCAGCAGTTCGGGCCTTGGGAATGAAAAACTGTTTTTT	CASSSGLGNEKLFF
TRBV15	14	TRBJ2-7	-	TRBD2	TGTGCCACCAGCAGGCCCGGGGGGGTATACGAGCAGTACTTC	CATSRPGGVYEQYF
TRBV7-3	13	TRBJ1-4	-	-	TGTGCCAGCAGCTTCCAGGCGGGGGAAAAACTGTTTTTT	CASSFQAGEKLFF
TRBV10-3	14	TRBJ2-1	-	-	TGTGCCATCAGTGGGGTAACAGGGCGGGGTGAGCAGTTCTTC	CAISGVTGRGEQFF
TRBV28	12	TRBJ1-2	-	-	TGTGCCAGCACACCCAGTGACTATGGCTACACCTTC	CASTPSDYGYTF
TRBV7-9	14	TRBJ2-7	few	-	TGTGCCAGCAGCGGTGGGGCCGGGACCTACGAGCAGTACTTC	CASSGGAGTYEQYF
TRBV18	15	TRBJ1-6	-	-	TGTGCCAGCTCACCAATGCGGACGGGAAATTCACCCCTCCACTTT	CASSPMRTGNSPLHF
TRBV9	14	TRBJ1-1	few	-	TGTGCCAGCAGCGGAAGGGACCGAACCACTGAAGCTTTCTTT	CASSGRDRTTEAFF
TRBV6-6	14	TRBJ1-6	-	-	TGTGCCAGCAGCCAAAGCTCCTATAATTCACCCCTCCACTTT	CASSQSSYNSPLHF
TRBV6-1	15	TRBJ1-4	few	-	TGTGCCAGCAGTGAAGCAGGGGGACCGGGAGGAAAACTGTTTTTT	CASSEAGGPGGKLFF
TRBV4-3	16	TRBJ1-2	-	-	TGCGCCAGCAGCCCCTCCTCGACAGGTTGGAACTATGGCTACACCTTC	CASSPSSTGWNYGYTF
TRBV7-2	14	TRBJ1-1	-	TRBD1	TGTGCCAGCAGCCCACGGACAGGGTACACTGAAGCTTTCTTT	CASSPRTGYTEAFF
TRBV29-1	11	TRBJ2-7	-	-	TGCAGCGTTCTTACAGGGAAAGAGCAGTACTTC	CSVLTGKEQYF
TRBV5-5	15	TRBJ1-5	-	TRBD1	TGTGCCAGCAGCTTACGGGAGGGGGCGGCTCAGCCCCAGCATTTT	CASSLREGAAQPQHF
TRBV5-1	17	TRBJ2-7	-	TRBD1	TGCGCCAGCAGCCCTCCCGGACAGGGGGCAATCTCCTACGAGCAGTACTTC	CASSPPGQGAISYEQYF
TRBV30	12	TRBJ1-5	-	-	TGTGCCTCCCGATGGGGGGATCAGCCCCAGCATTTT	CASRWGDQPQHF
TRBV5-1	14	TRBJ2-7	-	-	TGCGCCAGCGGCGTAGGGGAGGTCGTATACGAGCAGTACTTC	CASGVGEVVYEQYF
TRBV30	14	TRBJ1-4	-	-	TGTGCCTGGGGGGCGGGTACGCCGGGGGAAAAACTGTTTTTT	CAWGAGTPGEKLFF
TRBV13	16	TRBJ2-3	-	-	TGTGCCAGCAGCTTAGGCAGGGGACGGAACACAGATACGCAGTATTTT	CASSLGRGRNTDTQYF
TRBV14	15	TRBJ2-1	-	TRBD1	TGTGCCAGCAGCCAATGGACAGGGACGTCGGGTGAGCAGTTCTTC	CASSQWTGTSGEQFF
TRBV27	15	TRBJ1-3	-	TRBD1	TGTGCCAGCAGTTCCCCGACAGGGGCTGGAAACACCATATATTTT	CASSSPTGAGNTIYF
TRBV6-1	14	TRBJ1-4	few	-	TGTGCCAGCAGTGAAGGTTCGCAGAATGAAAAACTGTTTTTT	CASSEGSQNEKLFF
TRBV5-4	16	TRBJ1-6	-	-	TGTGCCAGCAGCCCATCCAGCCATGGAAGAACCTCACCCCTCCACTTT	CASSPSSHGRTSPLHF
TRBV2	15	TRBJ2-3	-	TRBD2	TGTGCCAGCAAGTCTCCTAGCGGGGGTGGAGATACGCAGTATTTT	CASKSPSGGGDTQYF
TRBV5-4	18	TRBJ2-5	-	TRBD2	TGTGCCAGCAGCCCGCGGAGGGGACTAGCGGGGGCCCAAGAGACCCAGTACTTC	CASSPRRGLAGAQETQYF
TRBV10-1	13	TRBJ2-7	few	-	TGCGCCACCCATGCGACACCAGCCTACGAGCAGTACTTC	CATHATPAYEQYF
TRBV2	14	TRBJ1-6	-	-	TGTGCCAGCAGTACAAGTTACGCCAATTCACCCCTCCACTTT	CASSTSYANSPLHF
TRBV5-8	15	TRBJ2-5	few	TRBD2	TGTGCCAGCAGCTTCCCCGGGACTAGCATGGAGACCCAGTACTTC	CASSFPGTSMETQYF
TRBV5-1	15	TRBJ1-1	few	-	TGCGCCAGCAGCGGTGGGGGGCCCCCCGACACTGAAGCTTTCTTT	CASSGGGPPDTEAFF
TRBV4-1	14	TRBJ1-4	-	-	TGCGCCAGCAGCCTAGCGGCAACTAATGAAAAACTGTTTTTT	CASSLAATNEKLFF
TRBV11-3	13	TRBJ1-2	-	-	TGTGCCAGCAGCCCAGAGGATTCCTATGGCTACACCTTC	CASSPEDSYGYTF
TRBV28	16	TRBJ1-2	-	-	TGTGCCAGCAGTCCCTATGATGGCCTCTCTATATATGGCTACACCTTC	CASSPYDGLSIYGYTF
TRBV5-1	15	TRBJ2-7	once	-	TGCGCCAGCAGCTTGGGCGGGACGGCCTCCTACGAGCAGTACTTC	CASSLGGTASYEQYF
TRBV28	14	TRBJ2-5	few	-	TGTACTTCAGGTCCAGGGGGAGGTTTAGAGACCCAGTACTTC	CTSGPGGGLETQYF
TRBV7-9	14	TRBJ2-3	-	-	TGTGCCAGCAGCTTAGCCCAGGGAACAGATACGCAGTATTTT	CASSLAQGTDTQYF
TRBV7-3	16	TRBJ2-3	-	TRBD2	TGTGCCAGCAGCTTAAAAAGCGGGGGGCGGGCAGATACGCAGTATTTT	CASSLKSGGRADTQYF
TRBV30	15	TRBJ1-5	-	-	TGTGCCTGGAGTGTACGAGGACAGCTTAATCAGCCCCAGCATTTT	CAWSVRGQLNQPQHF
TRBV12-5	11	TRBJ2-1	-	-	TGTGCTAGTGGTTTGGGAGGTATGCAGTTCTTC	CASGLGGMQFF